This T cell receptor beta chain derives from a study of human T cells and chemical hapten exposure. Time point given: patch test 3, about 24 weeks after DPC sensitization. Treatment here: therapeutic diphenylcyclopropenone sensitization with weekly scalp DPC. Only after blood had been drawn was each patch test applied. Study results and limitations: More PT1 expanded TCRs went with higher patch test scores.

As regards this clonotype: Its cognate antigen is unknown.

TCRdb re-called the RACE reads with MiXCR, one entry per CDR3 protein. The table lists approximately 110,000 distinct CDR3 sequences, around 35% of them singletons. This TCR was recovered from a man aged 35 to 55 with alopecia areata. Some clones in this sample may be carry-over from other donors' samples. The sample in question was whole blood, obtained in connection with sensitization to the hapten diphenylcyclopropenone (DPC).

The CDR3 nucleotides read TGCAGCGGGGGACACTTAAACATTCAGTACTTC. Translated, it gives CSGGHLNIQYF. The chain links TRBV29-1 to TRBJ2-4; possible D gene TRBD1, 6 bases. The CDR3 extends over 11 amino acids. Trimming took 7 bases from V and 6 from J, leaving 10 bases between them. CDR1 SQVTM and CDR2 ANQGSEA come from the germline V gene.